The 32 T cell receptor beta chains below all came from one sample that was sequenced in a study of OX40 agonist ivuxolimab in advanced cancers. Produced via immunoSEQ multiplex PCR; TCRdb's table is partial and in-frame only. This sample has around 39,000 clones, with roughly 82% found just once. The sequencing used CD4+ or CD8+ T cells sorted from blood, collected in a trial of the OX40 agonist ivuxolimab. The receptors here all came from an adult with an advanced solid tumor such as melanoma, head and neck, liver or kidney cancer.

With regard to this clone: Different DNA sequences within this sample yield the same CDR3. The rearrangement joins TRBV19 to TRBJ1-5; possible D gene TRBD1, 5 bases. The CDR3 length is 15 residues. Germline CDR1 LNHDA, CDR2 SQIVND (reference sequence). Trimming stripped 1 base from V and 0 bases from J, with 7 bases between. In nucleotides, the CDR3 is TGTGCCAGTAGTATAGCAGGGTATAGCAATCAGCCCCAGCATTTT. Protein product: CASSIAGYSNQPQHF.

The chain recombines TRBV4-3 with TRBJ2-4; 7 bases are a match to TRBD1. J gave up 4 bases and V 3 bases, and 12 bases lay outside the gene matches. CDR3 length: 17 amino acids. From germline, CDR1 is LGHNA and CDR2 YSLEER. CDR3 sequence reads: CASSQDLPGTAKNIQYF. CDR3 DNA: TGCGCCAGCAGCCAGGACCTACCCGGGACAGCTAAAAACATTCAGTACTTC.

This chain uses TRBV9 with TRBJ2-2, with 8 bases identical to TRBD1. This CDR3 spans 16 amino acids. V lost 2 bases and J lost 3; bases outside the gene matches: 6. The V gene's germline CDR1 is SGDLS and CDR2 YYNGEE. The chain's CDR3 is CASSVTRTGYTGELFF. As DNA, the CDR3 is TGTGCCAGCAGCGTGACTAGGACAGGGTACACCGGGGAGCTGTTTTTT.

The V call is TRBV7-6, the J call TRBJ1-1; no definite D call. Germline loops: CDR1 SGHVS, CDR2 FNYEAQ. Trimming shortened V by 0 bases and J by 2 bases, and 13 bases separated the two germline ends. The CDR3 sequence is 16 residues long. The DNA for the CDR3 is TGTGCCAGCAGCTTAGCGTCGGGCAGATTTAACACTGAAGCTTTCTTT. It yields the protein CASSLASGRFNTEAFF. The variable domain in full, with the rest retrieved from reference TRBV7-6 and TRBJ1-1, is GAGVSQSPRYKVTKRGQDVALRCDPISGHVSLYWYRQALGQGPEFLTYFNYEAQQDKSGLPNDRFSAERPEGSISTLTIQRTEQRDSAMYRCASSLASGRFNTEAFFGQGTRLTVV.

V usage is TRBV11-3 and J usage is TRBJ2-5; 7 bases line up with TRBD2. Trimming took 5 bases from V and 2 from J; bases not matched to a gene: 2. The CDR3 length is 13 residues. Germline CDR1 and CDR2: SGHNT and YENEEA. CDR3 loop: CASSRRGQETQYF. CDR3 coding DNA: TGTGCCAGCAGCCGGCGGGGGCAAGAGACCCAGTACTTC.

V usage is TRBV7-3 and J usage is TRBJ1-1, with D possibly being TRBD1 (5 bases). Trimming took 5 bases from V and 2 from J, leaving 12 bases between them. CDR3 length: 14 amino acids. Germline V gene data show CDR1 as SGHTA and CDR2 as FQGTGA. CDR3 region: CASSPSGANTEAFF. CDR3 in DNA: TGTGCCAGCAGCCCAAGTGGGGCCAACACTGAAGCTTTCTTT.

V gene TRBV5-8 combines with J gene TRBJ1-5, with 9 positions matching TRBD1. CDR1 is SGHTS and CDR2 is YDEGEE in the germline V gene. The CDR3 has 15 amino acids. V shed 3 bases, J shed 4 bases, and the junction held 5 bases outside the gene matches. The CDR3 DNA reads TGTGCCAGCAGCTCGGCCGGGACAGGGAATCAGCCCCAGCATTTT. Protein product: CASSSAGTGNQPQHF.

The rearrangement uses TRBV6-5 and TRBJ1-1; 8 bases match TRBD1. Germline lookup yields CDR1 MNHEY and CDR2 SVGAGI. J gave up 3 bases and V 6 bases, and 6 bases lay outside the gene matches. CDR3 length: 14 residues. CDR3 sequence reads: CASSIHRGDTEAFF. The CDR3 bases are TGTGCCAGCAGCATTCACAGGGGGGACACTGAAGCTTTCTTT.

This chain uses TRBV25-1 with TRBJ2-6; tentatively, D is TRBD2 (6 bases). From germline, CDR1 is MGHDK and CDR2 SYGVNS. With 2 bases removed from V and 2 bases from J, the gap between germline ends came to 10 bases. The CDR3 is 16 residues long. The CDR3 DNA reads TGTGCCAGCAGTGAAGTGGGAGGTACTGGGGCCAACGTCCTGACTTTC. As protein: CASSEVGGTGANVLTF.

The chain joins TRBV9 to TRBJ1-1, with D uncertain. CDR1 and CDR2 (germline): SGDLS, YYNGEE. The CDR3 is made up of 15 amino acids. The V end lost 0 bases, the J end lost 5 bases, and 14 bases lay between the germline ends. The chain's CDR3 is CASSVGRDWSTEAFF. CDR3 bases: TGTGCCAGCAGCGTAGGTCGGGATTGGAGTACTGAAGCTTTCTTT.

The chain employs TRBV5-4 and TRBJ2-1, with 9 bases that match TRBD2. The CDR3 runs to 16 residues. Germline CDR1 and CDR2: SGHNT and YYREEE (reference sequence). V shed 5 bases, J shed 8 bases, and the junction held 14 bases outside the gene matches. The CDR3 spells CASSAGASGVLDEQFF. CDR3 coding DNA: TGTGCCAGCAGTGCCGGCGCTAGCGGGGTGTTAGATGAGCAGTTCTTC.

The J gene is TRBJ2-7, the V gene TRBV5-5, with TRBD1 identical over 8 bases. CDR1 SGHKS and CDR2 YYEKEE come from the germline V gene (reference sequence). There are 14 residues in the CDR3. Trimming at V came to 1 base and at J to 1 base, leaving 1 base not matched to a gene. The DNA for the CDR3 is TGTGCCAGCAGCTTGCAGGGGGCGTCCTACGAGCAGTACTTC. Its protein product is CASSLQGASYEQYF.

This chain connects TRBV9 to TRBJ2-3; D is possibly TRBD1 (5 bases). The CDR3 is 14 amino acids. Deletions cut 0 bases from V and 3 bases from J, with 8 bases between. Germline CDR1 SGDLS, CDR2 YYNGEE. The CDR3 bases are TGTGCCAGCAGCGTAGTAGGGGCAACAGATACGCAGTATTTT. As protein: CASSVVGATDTQYF.

This chain links TRBV7-3 with TRBJ1-2, with D possibly TRBD1 on 5 matching bases. The V gene's germline CDR1 is SGHTA and CDR2 FQGTGA. The length of the CDR3 is 13 residues. V dropped 2 bases and J dropped 8 bases, with 12 bases sitting between them. CDR3 amino acids: CASSLEAGQGYTF. The CDR3 DNA sequence: TGTGCCAGCAGCTTAGAAGCAGGGCAGGGCTACACCTTC.

The chain combines TRBV5-4 with TRBJ2-3; D is ambiguous. Per germline, CDR1 SGHNT and CDR2 YYREEE (reference sequence). The CDR3 extends over 13 amino acids. V lost 4 bases, J lost 1 base, and 7 bases lay in between. The CDR3 DNA sequence: TGTGCCAGCAGCGCGTCGGGCACAGATACGCAGTATTTT. Protein product: CASSASGTDTQYF.

In regard to this clone: The same CDR3 can be traced to other DNA sequences in this sample. The V and J genes are TRBV9 and TRBJ1-1, with D unclear. V gave up 0 bases and J gave up 0 bases, with 3 bases separating them. Germline values: CDR1 SGDLS, CDR2 YYNGEE. This CDR3 contains 13 residues. The CDR3 DNA follows: TGTGCCAGCAGCGTAGCAGTGAACACTGAAGCTTTCTTT. Its translation: CASSVAVNTEAFF.

Within the sample, this clone is medium-sized (0.01 to 0.1%). The same CDR3 can be traced to other DNA sequences in this sample. V is TRBV4-2 and J is TRBJ2-7; 9 bases align to TRBD1. Germline CDR1 and CDR2: LGHNA and YNFKEQ. This CDR3 region has 13 residues. Trimming took 4 bases from V and 6 from J; bases not matched to a gene: 4. As DNA, the CDR3 is TGTGCCAGCAGCCTGGGACAGGGACTCGAGCAGTACTTC. Protein product: CASSLGQGLEQYF.

The rearrangement links TRBV30 to TRBJ1-1; D gene uncertain. Germline assignment: CDR1 GTSNPN and CDR2 SVGIG (reference sequence). The CDR3 has 12 amino acids. V lost 6 bases to trimming and J lost 0 bases, with 8 bases between them. The DNA for the CDR3 is TGTGCCTGCACACAACTGAACACTGAAGCTTTCTTT. This encodes CACTQLNTEAFF. The full variable domain, rest sourced from reference TRBV30 and TRBJ1-1, is SQTIHQWPATLVQPVGSPLSLECTVEGTSNPNLYWYRQAAGRGLQLLFYSVGIGQISSEVPQNLSASRPQDRQFILSSKKLLLSDSGFYLCACTQLNTEAFFGQGTRLTVV.

This clone showed up just a few times. V usage is TRBV30 and J usage is TRBJ1-5; D not resolved. The V gene lost 1 base and the J gene lost 3 bases, with 13 bases spanning the gap. Germline V lookup: CDR1 GTSNPN, CDR2 SVGIG (reference sequence). CDR3 length equals 15 residues. The CDR3 is CAWSEGLSLNQPQHF. The CDR3 DNA sequence: TGTGCCTGGAGTGAGGGCCTCTCCCTCAATCAGCCCCAGCATTTT.

This sequence joins TRBV11-2 and TRBJ1-2; perhaps TRBD1 as D (6 bases). V lost 1 base and J 0 bases, leaving 21 bases between the germline ends. CDR1 and CDR2 (germline): SGHAT, FQNNGV. The CDR3 has 19 residues. This CDR3 is CASSLGWSGRGRSNYGYTF. CDR3 nucleotides: TGTGCCAGCAGCTTAGGGTGGAGCGGCAGGGGTCGTTCTAACTATGGCTACACCTTC.

The chain is built from TRBV6-6 and TRBJ1-3; 7 bases match TRBD1. The CDR3 is 15 amino acids. Germline V CDR1 and CDR2: MNHNY, SVGAGI (reference sequence). V was clipped by 6 bases and J by 1 base; unmatched bases: 6. The CDR3 DNA reads TGTGCCAGCAGACCAGACAGGGCGTCTGGAAACACCATATATTTT. This sequence encodes CASRPDRASGNTIYF.

This clone has a single count. This chain's CDR3 is CASSLGGSGGHNEQFF. The CDR3 DNA is TGTGCCAGCAGCTTAGGTGGCAGCGGGGGGCACAATGAGCAGTTCTTC. The V and J genes are TRBV7-2 and TRBJ2-1, with 9 positions matching TRBD2. CDR3 size: 16 residues. The ends lost 1 base at V and 5 bases at J; junction bases unmatched: 6. Germline CDR1 is SGHTA and CDR2 is FQGNSA.

In the case of this clone: This specimen includes other DNA sequences encoding the same CDR3. The rearrangement joins TRBV18 to TRBJ1-4; D is unclear. Germline CDR1 KGHSH, CDR2 LQKENI. This CDR3 comprises 11 residues. Between the trimmed V and J ends, which lost 2 bases and 6 bases, there was a span of 1 base. CDR3 sequence (DNA): TGTGCCAGCTCACCAGATGAAAAACTGTTTTTT. Encoded protein: CASSPDEKLFF.

This clone is a singleton in its sample. The chain recombines TRBV6-1 with TRBJ1-2, with TRBD1 as a possible D gene (5 bases). This CDR3 is built from 15 residues. With 2 bases removed from V and 8 bases from J, the gap between germline ends came to 18 bases. Germline lookup yields CDR1 MNHNS and CDR2 SASEGT. CDR3 residues: CASSESRASGLGYTF. CDR3 nucleotide sequence: TGTGCCAGCAGTGAATCCCGGGCCTCAGGGTTGGGCTACACCTTC.

The V call is TRBV14, the J call TRBJ1-1; D is ambiguous. CDR1 is SGHDN, CDR2 FVKESK, per germline. This CDR3 contains 14 residues. V was cut by 4 bases and J by 0 bases, with 9 bases left in between. The DNA for the CDR3 is TGTGCCAGCAGCCCGCCCGGGATGAACACTGAAGCTTTCTTT. Encoded protein: CASSPPGMNTEAFF.

This clone was counted a few times. This chain joins TRBV7-9 and TRBJ1-4; 9 nucleotides line up with TRBD1. This CDR3 comprises 17 residues. V was clipped by 2 bases and J by 7 bases; unmatched bases: 11. From germline, CDR1 is SEHNR and CDR2 FQNEAQ (reference sequence). The CDR3 loop reads CASSLSASGTGSEKLFF. CDR3 DNA: TGTGCCAGCAGCTTATCCGCCTCCGGGACAGGGAGTGAAAAACTGTTTTTT.

This chain links TRBV4-3 with TRBJ2-1; no definite D call. The CDR3 length is 15 residues. The germline gives CDR1 LGHNA, CDR2 YSLEER. V was shortened by 1 base and J by 4 bases, with 11 bases between the two germline ends. CDR3 protein: CASSQVIGAYNEQFF. The CDR3 bases are TGCGCCAGCAGCCAAGTCATCGGAGCGTACAATGAGCAGTTCTTC.

The CDR3 here is CASSRGHQNTEAFF. CDR3 DNA sequence: TGTGCCAGCAGCCGGGGACACCAGAACACTGAAGCTTTCTTT. The chain carries TRBV5-4 and TRBJ1-1; the D gene is possibly TRBD1 (6 bases). CDR3 size: 14 residues. V dropped 4 bases and J dropped 1 base, with 11 bases sitting between them. Germline V gene sequence: CDR1 SGHNT, CDR2 YYREEE (reference sequence).

The chain uses TRBV6-5 and TRBJ1-1; perhaps TRBD1 as D (5 bases). The germline CDR1 and CDR2 sequences are MNHEY and SVGAGI. Between the trimmed V and J ends, which lost 4 bases and 4 bases, there was a span of 10 bases. The CDR3 contains 13 residues. CDR3 DNA: TGTGCCAGCAGTTTCGAAGGGGTCACTGAAGCTTTCTTT. This codes for CASSFEGVTEAFF.

With respect to this clone: The identical CDR3 is also encoded by other nucleotide sequences in the sample. V usage is TRBV30 and J usage is TRBJ2-3, with D maybe TRBD2 (6 bases). V was shortened by 1 base and J by 3 bases, with 8 bases between the two germline ends. Germline CDR1 GTSNPN, CDR2 SVGIG (reference sequence). The CDR3 consists of 13 residues. Here the CDR3 reads CAWSGGVTDTQYF. The CDR3 DNA reads as TGTGCCTGGAGTGGGGGGGTGACAGATACGCAGTATTTT.

This chain links TRBV5-5 with TRBJ1-4; D gene ambiguous. The CDR3 spans 13 residues. V lost 4 bases and J 8 bases, leaving 12 bases between the germline ends. The germline CDR1 and CDR2 sequences are SGHKS and YYEKEE (reference sequence). This CDR3 reads CASSRGAGEKLFF. DNA for the CDR3: TGTGCCAGCAGCAGAGGCGCGGGAGAAAAACTGTTTTTT. Complete variable domain (other parts from reference TRBV5-5 and TRBJ1-4): DAGVTQSPTHLIKTRGQQVTLRCSPISGHKSVSWYQQVLGQGPQFIFQYYEKEERGRGNFPDRFSARQFPNYSSELNVNALLLGDSALYLCASSRGAGEKLFFGSGTQLSVL.

The chain carries TRBV18 and TRBJ1-4, with 8 bases matching TRBD1. Trimming at V came to 3 bases and at J to 3 bases, leaving 15 bases not matched to a gene. Per germline, CDR1 KGHSH and CDR2 LQKENI. This CDR3 spans 19 amino acids. The CDR3 DNA reads as TGTGCCAGCTCACCCCAGGGGGCTCTCCTCAAGCGGCCTAATGAAAAACTGTTTTTT. Translating gives CASSPQGALLKRPNEKLFF.